This TCR beta chain was recorded in a study of blood T cell repertoires in COVID-19. Study at large: Acute and convalescent COVID-19 samples came from the United States, Italy and Spain. T cells, B-cell-depleted T cells, or PBMCs provided the cDNA or gDNA that served as material.

The length of the CDR3 is 18 residues. The germline V gene encodes CDR1 SGHRS and CDR2 YFSETQ. Losses at the gene ends were 2 bases for V and 2 bases for J; bases not matched to a gene: 7. Assay: immunoSEQ multiplex PCR; the TCRdb copy retains only in-frame clones and omits some. The data contain around 240,000 clones, around 80% of them singletons. What was sequenced was peripheral blood. This sequence originates from a woman between 40 and 55 years old who had recovered from COVID-19. The chain joins TRBV5-1 to TRBJ2-6; 10 bases fit TRBD1. In nucleotides, the CDR3 is TGCGCCAGCAGCTTATTTGGGACAGGGGATACTGGGGCCAACGTCCTGACTTTC. This sequence encodes CASSLFGTGDTGANVLTF.